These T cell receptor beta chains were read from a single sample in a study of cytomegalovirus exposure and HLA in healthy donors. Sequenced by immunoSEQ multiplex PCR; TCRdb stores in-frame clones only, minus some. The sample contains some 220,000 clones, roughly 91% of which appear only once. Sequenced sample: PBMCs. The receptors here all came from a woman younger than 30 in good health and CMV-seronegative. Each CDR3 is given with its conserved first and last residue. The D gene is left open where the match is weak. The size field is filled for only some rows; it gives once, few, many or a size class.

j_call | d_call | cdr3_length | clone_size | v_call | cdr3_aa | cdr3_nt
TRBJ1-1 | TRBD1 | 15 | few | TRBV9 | CASRVSAGGITEAFF | TGTGCCAGCAGGGTGTCGGCAGGGGGCATCACTGAAGCTTTCTTT
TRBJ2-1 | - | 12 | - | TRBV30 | CAWCGALMVQFF | TGTGCCTGGTGCGGAGCCCTCATGGTGCAGTTCTTC
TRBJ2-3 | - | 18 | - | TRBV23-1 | CASSHFPGSLRVMDTQYF | TGCGCCAGCAGTCACTTCCCCGGCAGCCTCCGGGTGATGGATACGCAGTATTTT
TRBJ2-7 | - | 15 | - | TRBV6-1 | CASSEADGTTYEQYF | TGTGCCAGCAGTGAAGCGGACGGGACAACCTACGAGCAGTACTTC
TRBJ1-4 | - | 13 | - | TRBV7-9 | CASSPAVDEKLFF | TGTGCCAGCAGCCCGGCGGTGGATGAAAAACTGTTTTTT
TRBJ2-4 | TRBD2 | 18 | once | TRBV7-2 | CASSQEASGRLGKNIQYF | TGTGCCAGCAGCCAGGAGGCTAGCGGGAGGCTAGGCAAAAACATTCAGTACTTC
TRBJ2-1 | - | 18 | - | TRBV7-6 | CASSLGSWRGLWGNEQFF | TGTGCCAGCAGCTTAGGGTCTTGGCGGGGTCTATGGGGAAATGAGCAGTTCTTC
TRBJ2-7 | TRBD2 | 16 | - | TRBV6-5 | CASSFSLAGISYEQYF | TGTGCCAGCAGTTTCTCACTAGCGGGGATCTCCTACGAGCAGTACTTC
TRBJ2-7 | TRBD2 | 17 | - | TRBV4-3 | CASSQEGEPGLTYEQYF | TGCGCCAGCAGCCAAGAAGGCGAACCGGGACTAACCTACGAGCAGTACTTC
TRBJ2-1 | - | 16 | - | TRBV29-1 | CSVEKGGTASYNEQFF | TGCAGCGTTGAAAAGGGCGGGACAGCCTCCTACAATGAGCAGTTCTTC
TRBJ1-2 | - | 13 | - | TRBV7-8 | CASSLGGNYGYTF | TGTGCCAGCAGCTTGGGGGGGAACTATGGCTACACCTTC
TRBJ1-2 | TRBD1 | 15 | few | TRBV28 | CASSRAGGGRRSYTF | TGTGCCAGCAGCAGGGCAGGGGGCGGACGGAGAAGCTACACCTTC
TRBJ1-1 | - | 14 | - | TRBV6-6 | CASGGLPVNTEAFF | TGTGCCAGCGGAGGTCTCCCGGTGAACACTGAAGCTTTCTTT
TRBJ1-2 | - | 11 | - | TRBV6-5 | CASSRGDGYTF | TGTGCCAGCAGTCGGGGGGATGGCTACACCTTC
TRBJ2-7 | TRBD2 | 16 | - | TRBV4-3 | CASSQGGGLGSYEQYF | TGCGCCAGCAGCCAAGGAGGGGGACTAGGGTCCTACGAGCAGTACTTC
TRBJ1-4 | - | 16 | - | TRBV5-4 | CASSLERGGLGEKLFF | TGTGCCAGCAGCTTGGAACGAGGGGGATTAGGGGAAAAACTGTTTTTT
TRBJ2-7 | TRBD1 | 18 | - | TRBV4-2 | CASSHPRGTGRMIYEQYF | TGTGCCAGCAGCCACCCCAGGGGGACAGGGAGAATGATCTACGAGCAGTACTTC
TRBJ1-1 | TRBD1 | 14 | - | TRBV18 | CASSPQGAGTEAFF | TGTGCCAGCTCACCACAGGGGGCCGGCACTGAAGCTTTCTTT
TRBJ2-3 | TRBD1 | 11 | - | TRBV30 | CARQGGDTQYF | TGTGCCCGACAGGGGGGCGATACGCAGTATTTT
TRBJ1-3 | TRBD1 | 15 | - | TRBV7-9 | CASSVGQGSGNTIYF | TGTGCCAGCAGCGTTGGACAGGGTTCAGGAAACACCATATATTTT
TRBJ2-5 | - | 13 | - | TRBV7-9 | CASSLAGRQTQYF | TGTGCCAGCAGCTTAGCGGGGCGGCAGACCCAGTACTTC
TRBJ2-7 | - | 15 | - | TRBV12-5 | CASGLVLGVTYEQYF | TGTGCTAGTGGTTTGGTACTGGGAGTTACCTACGAGCAGTACTTC
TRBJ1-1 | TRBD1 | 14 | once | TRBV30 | CAWSGQGGGTEAFF | TGTGCCTGGAGTGGACAGGGGGGAGGCACTGAAGCTTTCTTT
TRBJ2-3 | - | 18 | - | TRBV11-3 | CASRPRRAGGHSTDTQYF | TGTGCCAGCAGACCTCGGCGGGCCGGGGGGCATAGCACAGATACGCAGTATTTT
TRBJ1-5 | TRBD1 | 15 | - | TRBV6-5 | CASSYSGQRYQPQHF | TGTGCCAGCAGTTACTCGGGACAGAGATATCAGCCCCAGCATTTT
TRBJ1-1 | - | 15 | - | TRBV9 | CASSVGQVSNTEAFF | TGTGCCAGCAGCGTAGGACAGGTGTCGAACACTGAAGCTTTCTTT